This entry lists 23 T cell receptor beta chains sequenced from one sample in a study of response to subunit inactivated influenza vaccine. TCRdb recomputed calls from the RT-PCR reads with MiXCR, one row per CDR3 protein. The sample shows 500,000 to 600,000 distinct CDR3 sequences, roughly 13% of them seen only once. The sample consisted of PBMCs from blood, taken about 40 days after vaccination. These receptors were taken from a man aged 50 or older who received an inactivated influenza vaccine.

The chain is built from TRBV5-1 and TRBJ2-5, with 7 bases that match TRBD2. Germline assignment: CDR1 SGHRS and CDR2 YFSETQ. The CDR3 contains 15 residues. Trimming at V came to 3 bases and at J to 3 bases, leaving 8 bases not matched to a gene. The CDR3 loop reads CASSYRGGPEETQYF. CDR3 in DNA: TGCGCCAGCAGCTACCGGGGAGGGCCCGAAGAGACCCAGTACTTC.

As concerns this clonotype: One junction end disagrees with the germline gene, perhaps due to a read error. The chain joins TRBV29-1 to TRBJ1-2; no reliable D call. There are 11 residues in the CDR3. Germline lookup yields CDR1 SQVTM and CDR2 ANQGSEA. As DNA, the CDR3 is TGCAGCGTAAGAGAGAACTACGGCTACACCTTC. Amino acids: CSVRENYGYTF. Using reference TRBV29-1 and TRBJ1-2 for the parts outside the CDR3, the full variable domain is SAVISQKPSRDICQRGTSLTIQCQVDSQVTMMFWYRQQPGQSLTLIATANQGSEATYESGFVIDKFPISRPNLTFSTLTVSNMSPEDSSIYLCSVRENYGYTFGSGTRLTVV.

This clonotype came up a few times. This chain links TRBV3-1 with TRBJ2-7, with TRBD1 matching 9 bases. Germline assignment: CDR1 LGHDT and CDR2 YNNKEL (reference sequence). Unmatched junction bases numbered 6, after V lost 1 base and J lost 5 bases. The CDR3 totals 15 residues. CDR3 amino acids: CASSQVGTGKDEQYF. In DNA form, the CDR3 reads TGTGCCAGCAGCCAAGTCGGGACAGGGAAAGACGAGCAGTACTTC.

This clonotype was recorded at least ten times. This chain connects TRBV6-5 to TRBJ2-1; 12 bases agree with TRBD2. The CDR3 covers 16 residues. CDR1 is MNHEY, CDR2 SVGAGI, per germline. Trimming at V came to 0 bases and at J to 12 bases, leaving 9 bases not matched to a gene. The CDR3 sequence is CASSYSRTSGARGQFF. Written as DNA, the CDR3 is TGTGCCAGCAGTTACTCGAGGACTAGCGGGGCGCGTGGGCAGTTCTTC.

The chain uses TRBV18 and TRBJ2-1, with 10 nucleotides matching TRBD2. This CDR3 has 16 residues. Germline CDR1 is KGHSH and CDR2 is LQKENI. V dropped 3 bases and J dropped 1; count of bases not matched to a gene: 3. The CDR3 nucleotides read TGTGCCAGCTCACCGAAGACTAGCGGGTCCTACAATGAGCAGTTCTTC. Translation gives CASSPKTSGSYNEQFF.

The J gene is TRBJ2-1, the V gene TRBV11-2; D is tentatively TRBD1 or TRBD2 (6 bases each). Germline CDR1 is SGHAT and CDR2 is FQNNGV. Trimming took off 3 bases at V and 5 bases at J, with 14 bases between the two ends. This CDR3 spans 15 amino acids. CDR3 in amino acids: CASSLGGGTNNEQFF. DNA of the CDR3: TGTGCCAGCAGCTTGGGTGGGGGGACAAACAATGAGCAGTTCTTC.

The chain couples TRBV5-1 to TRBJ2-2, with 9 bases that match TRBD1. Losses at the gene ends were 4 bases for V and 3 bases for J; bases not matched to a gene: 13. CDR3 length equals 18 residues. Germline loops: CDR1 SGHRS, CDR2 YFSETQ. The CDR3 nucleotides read TGCGCCAGCAGCCCGCGGGGACAGGGAAGGTTTGACACCGGGGAGCTGTTTTTT. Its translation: CASSPRGQGRFDTGELFF.

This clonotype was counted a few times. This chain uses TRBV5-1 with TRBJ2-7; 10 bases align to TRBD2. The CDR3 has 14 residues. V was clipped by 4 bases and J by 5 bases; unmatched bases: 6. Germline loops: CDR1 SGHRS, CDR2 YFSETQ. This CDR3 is CASSPSSGSNEQYF. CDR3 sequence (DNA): TGCGCCAGCAGCCCCTCTAGCGGGAGCAACGAGCAGTACTTC.

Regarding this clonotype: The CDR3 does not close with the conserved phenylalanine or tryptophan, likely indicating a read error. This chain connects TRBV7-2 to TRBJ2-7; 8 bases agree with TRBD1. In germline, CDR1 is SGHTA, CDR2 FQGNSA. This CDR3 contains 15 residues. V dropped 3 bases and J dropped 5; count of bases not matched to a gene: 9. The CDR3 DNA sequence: TGTGCCAGCAGCTTGGGTGGCAGGGGGCACGACGAGCAGTACTCC. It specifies CASSLGGRGHDEQYS.

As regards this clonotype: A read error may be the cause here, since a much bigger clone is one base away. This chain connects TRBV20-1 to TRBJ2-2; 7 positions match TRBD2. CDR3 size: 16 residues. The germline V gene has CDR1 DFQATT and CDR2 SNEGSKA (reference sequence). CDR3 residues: CCALLFGGRDSGELFF. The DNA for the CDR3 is TGCTGTGCTCTTCTTTTTGGCGGGAGAGATTCCGGGGAGCTGTTTTTT.

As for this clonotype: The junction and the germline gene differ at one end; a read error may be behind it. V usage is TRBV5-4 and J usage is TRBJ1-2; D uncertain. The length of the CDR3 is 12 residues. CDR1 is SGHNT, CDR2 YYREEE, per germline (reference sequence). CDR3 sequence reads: CAISPGVGGYTF. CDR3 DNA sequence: TGTGCCATCAGCCCCGGGGTTGGTGGCTACACCTTC.

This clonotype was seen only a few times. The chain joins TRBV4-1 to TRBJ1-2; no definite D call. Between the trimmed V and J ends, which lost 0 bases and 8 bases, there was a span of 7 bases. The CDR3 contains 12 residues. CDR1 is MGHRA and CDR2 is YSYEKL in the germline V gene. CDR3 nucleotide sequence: TGCGCCAGCAGCCAAGATCGCACGGGCTACACCTTC. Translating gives CASSQDRTGYTF.

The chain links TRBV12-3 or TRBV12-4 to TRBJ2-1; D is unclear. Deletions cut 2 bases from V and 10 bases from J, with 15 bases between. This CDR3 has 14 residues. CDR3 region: CASSLSFAHWEQFF. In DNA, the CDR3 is TGTGCCAGCAGTTTATCCTTCGCCCACTGGGAGCAGTTCTTC.

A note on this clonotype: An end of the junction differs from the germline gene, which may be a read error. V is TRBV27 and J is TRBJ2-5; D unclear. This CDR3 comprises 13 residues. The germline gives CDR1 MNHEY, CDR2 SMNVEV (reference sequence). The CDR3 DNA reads TGTGCCAGCAGTTTATTAGGGCAAGAGATCCAGTACTTC. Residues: CASSLLGQEIQYF.

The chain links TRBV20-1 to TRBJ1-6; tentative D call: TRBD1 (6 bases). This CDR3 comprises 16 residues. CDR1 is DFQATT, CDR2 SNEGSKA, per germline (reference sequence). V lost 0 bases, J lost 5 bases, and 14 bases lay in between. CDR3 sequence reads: CSARDFMAGDNSPLHF. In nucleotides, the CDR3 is TGCAGTGCTAGAGATTTTATGGCAGGGGATAATTCACCCCTCCACTTT.

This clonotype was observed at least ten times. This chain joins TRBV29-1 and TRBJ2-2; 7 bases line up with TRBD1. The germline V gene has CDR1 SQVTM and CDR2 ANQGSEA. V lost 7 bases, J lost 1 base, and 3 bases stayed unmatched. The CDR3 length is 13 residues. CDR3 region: CSAHRGNTGELFF. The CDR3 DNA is TGCAGCGCCCACAGGGGGAACACCGGGGAGCTGTTTTTT.

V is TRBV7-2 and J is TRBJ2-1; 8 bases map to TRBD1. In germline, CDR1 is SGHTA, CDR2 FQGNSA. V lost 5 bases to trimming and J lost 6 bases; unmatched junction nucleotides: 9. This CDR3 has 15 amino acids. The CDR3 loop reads CASSEQGGALNEQFF. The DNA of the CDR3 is TGTGCCAGCAGCGAACAGGGGGGTGCACTCAATGAGCAGTTCTTC.

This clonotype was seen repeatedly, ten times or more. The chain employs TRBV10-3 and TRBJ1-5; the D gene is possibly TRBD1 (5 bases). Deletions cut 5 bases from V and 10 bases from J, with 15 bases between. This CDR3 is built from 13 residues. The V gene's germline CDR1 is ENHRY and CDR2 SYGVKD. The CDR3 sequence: CAISSGSEDPQHF. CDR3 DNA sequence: TGTGCCATCAGTTCAGGGTCCGAAGATCCCCAGCATTTT.

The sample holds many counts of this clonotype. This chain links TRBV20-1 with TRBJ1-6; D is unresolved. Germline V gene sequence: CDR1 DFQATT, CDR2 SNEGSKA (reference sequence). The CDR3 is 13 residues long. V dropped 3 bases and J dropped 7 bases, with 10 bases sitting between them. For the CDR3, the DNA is TGCAGTGCTAGTGGACGGCAAAATTCACCCCTCCACTTT. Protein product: CSASGRQNSPLHF.

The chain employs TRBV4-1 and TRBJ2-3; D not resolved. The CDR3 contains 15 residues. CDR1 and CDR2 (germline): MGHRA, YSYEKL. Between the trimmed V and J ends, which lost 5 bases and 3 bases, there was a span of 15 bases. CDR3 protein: CASSFLGLETDTQYF. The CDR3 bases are TGCGCCAGCAGCTTCCTCGGGCTAGAAACAGATACGCAGTATTTT.

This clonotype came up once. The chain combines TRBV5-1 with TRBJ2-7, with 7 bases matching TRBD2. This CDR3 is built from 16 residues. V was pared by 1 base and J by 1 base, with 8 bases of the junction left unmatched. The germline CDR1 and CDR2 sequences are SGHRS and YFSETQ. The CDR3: CASSLYGGSGSYEQYF. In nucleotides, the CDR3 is TGCGCCAGCAGCTTGTACGGCGGGAGTGGGTCCTACGAGCAGTACTTC.

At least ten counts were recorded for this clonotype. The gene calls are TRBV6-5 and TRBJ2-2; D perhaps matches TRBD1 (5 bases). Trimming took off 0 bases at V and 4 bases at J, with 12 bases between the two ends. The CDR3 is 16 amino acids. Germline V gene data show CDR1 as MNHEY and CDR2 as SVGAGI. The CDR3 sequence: CASSYSNRGLTGELFF. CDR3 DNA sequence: TGTGCCAGCAGTTACTCGAATAGGGGTCTCACCGGGGAGCTGTTTTTT.

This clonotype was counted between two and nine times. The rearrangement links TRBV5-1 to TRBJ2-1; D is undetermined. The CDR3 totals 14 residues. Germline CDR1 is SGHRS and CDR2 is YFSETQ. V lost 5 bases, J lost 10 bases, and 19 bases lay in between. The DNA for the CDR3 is TGCGCCAGCAGAAGGACCGGCAGTTCGGCCGAGCAGTTCTTC. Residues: CASRRTGSSAEQFF. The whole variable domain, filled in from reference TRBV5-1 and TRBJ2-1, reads KAGVTQTPRYLIKTRGQQVTLSCSPISGHRSVSWYQQTPGQGLQFLFEYFSETQRNKGNFPGRFSGRQFSNSRSEMNVSTLELGDSALYLCASRRTGSSAEQFFGPGTRLTVL.